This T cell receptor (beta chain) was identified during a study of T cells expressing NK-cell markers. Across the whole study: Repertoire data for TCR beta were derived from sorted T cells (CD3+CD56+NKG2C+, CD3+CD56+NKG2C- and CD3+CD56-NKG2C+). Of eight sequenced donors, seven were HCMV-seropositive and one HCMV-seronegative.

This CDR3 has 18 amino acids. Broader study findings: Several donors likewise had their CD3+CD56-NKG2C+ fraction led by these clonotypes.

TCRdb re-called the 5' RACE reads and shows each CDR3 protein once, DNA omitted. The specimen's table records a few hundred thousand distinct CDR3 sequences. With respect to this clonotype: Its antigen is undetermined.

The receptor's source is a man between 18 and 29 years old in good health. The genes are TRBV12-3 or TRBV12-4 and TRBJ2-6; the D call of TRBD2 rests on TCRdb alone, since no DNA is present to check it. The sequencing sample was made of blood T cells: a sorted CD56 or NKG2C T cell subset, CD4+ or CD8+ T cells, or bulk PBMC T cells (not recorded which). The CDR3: CASSLVQGRGSGANVLTF.